The 22 T cell receptor beta chains below were found in one sample sequenced in a study of blood T cell repertoires in COVID-19. Libraries were prepared by immunoSEQ multiplex PCR; TCRdb keeps only in-frame clonotypes and omits some of them. Of roughly 18,000 clones listed, around 77% are singletons. The sample was peripheral blood. All receptors derive from a man aged 70 or older with COVID-19, enrolled during active disease.

This clone has just one count. CDR3 coding DNA: TGTGCCAGCAGTGAACAGGGGCTGGACTATGGCTACACCTTC. Translating it yields CASSEQGLDYGYTF. The genes are TRBV6-4 and TRBJ1-2; 7 bases are shared with TRBD1. The germline V gene encodes CDR1 MRHNA and CDR2 SNTAGT. The CDR3 is 14 amino acids. V lost 3 bases and J lost 3; bases outside the gene matches: 4.

The gene calls are TRBV24-1 and TRBJ1-6; D gene ambiguous. Trimming pared 4 bases from V and 0 bases from J, leaving 9 bases between. This CDR3 has 16 residues. Germline V lookup: CDR1 KGHDR, CDR2 SFDVKD. CDR3 loop: CATSEPESSYNSPLHF. The CDR3 DNA sequence: TGTGCCACCAGTGAGCCGGAGAGCTCCTATAATTCACCCCTCCACTTT.

The chain carries TRBV15 and TRBJ1-2; TRBD1 might be the D (6 bases). This CDR3 is built from 13 residues. Germline V gives CDR1 LNHNV, CDR2 YYDKDF (reference sequence). V lost 4 bases to trimming and J lost 8 bases, with 14 bases between them. The DNA for the CDR3 is TGTGCCACCAGCACGGGGGGCAGAAGGGGCTACACCTTC. Amino acids: CATSTGGRRGYTF.

The chain recombines TRBV5-4 with TRBJ2-2, with D tentatively TRBD2 (5 bases). Germline CDR1 SGHNT, CDR2 YYREEE (reference sequence). Trimming cost V 2 bases and J 6 bases, with 11 bases left between them. There are 14 residues in the CDR3. CDR3: CASSFEHGAGELFF. The CDR3 DNA is TGTGCCAGCAGCTTTGAACACGGGGCCGGGGAGCTGTTTTTT. Based on the CDR3 plus reference TRBV5-4 and TRBJ2-2, the full variable domain is ETGVTQSPTHLIKTRGQQVTLRCSSQSGHNTVSWYQQALGQGPQFIFQYYREEENGRGNFPPRFSGLQFPNYSSELNVNALELDDSALYLCASSFEHGAGELFFGEGSRLTVL.

The chain links TRBV27 to TRBJ1-5; perhaps TRBD1 as D (6 bases). Deletions cut 6 bases from V and 3 bases from J, with 9 bases between. CDR3 length: 13 residues. Germline CDR1 is MNHEY and CDR2 is SMNVEV (reference sequence). This CDR3 is CASRRGYNQPQHF. The CDR3, as DNA: TGTGCCAGCAGAAGGGGGTACAATCAGCCCCAGCATTTT.

This clone was observed once. The chain recombines TRBV7-3 with TRBJ2-2; TRBD2 might be the D (6 bases). V lost 1 base and J lost 0, with 9 bases in between. Per the germline V gene, CDR1 is SGHTA and CDR2 is FQGTGA. The CDR3 totals 16 residues. The CDR3 reads CASSLNIAANTGELFF. The CDR3 DNA reads as TGTGCCAGCAGCTTAAATATAGCGGCGAACACCGGGGAGCTGTTTTTT.

This clone was seen only a few times. The chain combines TRBV3-1 (or the pseudogene TRBV3-2) with TRBJ1-5; D is uncertain. The V end lost 4 bases, the J end lost 9 bases, and 4 bases lay between the germline ends. CDR1 and CDR2 (germline): LGHDT, YNNKEL (reference sequence). This CDR3 region has 10 residues. This CDR3 reads CASSLAPQHF. The CDR3 DNA follows: TGTGCCAGCAGCCTGGCGCCCCAGCATTTT.

The chain combines TRBV6-2 or TRBV6-3 with TRBJ2-2; 9 bases align to TRBD2. Germline V gene lookup returns CDR1 MNHEY and CDR2 SVGEGT. V gave up 5 bases and J gave up 6 bases; unmatched junction bases: 7. The CDR3 sequence is 15 residues long. The CDR3 coding sequence is TGTGCCAGCAGTCGAGTTAGCGGGGGTTCCGGGGAGCTGTTTTTT. This codes for CASSRVSGGSGELFF.

This chain connects TRBV6-5 to TRBJ2-3; D perhaps matches TRBD1 (6 bases). The CDR3 runs 15 residues. The V gene's germline CDR1 is MNHEY and CDR2 SVGAGI. With 2 bases removed from V and 0 bases from J, the gap between germline ends came to 9 bases. Written as DNA, the CDR3 is TGTGCCAGCAGTTACCAGGGGCCTAGCACAGATACGCAGTATTTT. It yields the protein CASSYQGPSTDTQYF.

This chain joins TRBV25-1 and TRBJ2-2; TRBD1 matches 8 bases. The CDR3 runs 13 residues. Germline lookup yields CDR1 MGHDK and CDR2 SYGVNS. V shed 6 bases and J 4 bases; nucleotides not matched to a gene: 1. This CDR3 is CASRTGATGELFF. The CDR3, as DNA: TGTGCCAGCAGGACAGGGGCCACCGGGGAGCTGTTTTTT.

The chain recombines TRBV3-1 (or the pseudogene TRBV3-2) with TRBJ2-1, with D perhaps TRBD1 (5 bases). This CDR3 contains 13 residues. From germline, CDR1 is LGHDT and CDR2 YNNKEL (reference sequence). V dropped 8 bases and J dropped 6 bases, with 14 bases sitting between them. DNA of the CDR3: TGTGCCAGCGGGCTAAGGGGCTCCAATGAGCAGTTCTTC. It codes for CASGLRGSNEQFF.

This chain's CDR3 is CASSQGPVLSPLHF. The DNA of the CDR3 is TGTGCCAGCAGCCAGGGCCCCGTTTTATCACCCCTCCACTTT. The chain is built from TRBV3-1 (or the pseudogene TRBV3-2) and TRBJ1-6; no clear D gene. There are 14 residues in the CDR3. Between the trimmed V and J ends, which lost 3 bases and 10 bases, there was a span of 13 bases. CDR1 and CDR2 (germline): LGHDT, YNNKEL (reference sequence).

The rearrangement links TRBV6-6 to TRBJ1-2; D unclear. V lost 2 bases and J 2 bases, leaving 6 bases between the germline ends. Germline CDR1 and CDR2: MNHNY and SVGAGI (reference sequence). CDR3 length: 13 amino acids. CDR3 sequence (DNA): TGTGCCAGCAGTTACGGCAGAAACTATGGCTACACCTTC. It codes for CASSYGRNYGYTF.

The chain recombines TRBV2 with TRBJ2-7; TRBD1 is a possible D gene (5 bases). The CDR3 is 12 residues long. Per germline, CDR1 SNHLY and CDR2 FYNNEI. Trimming pared 5 bases from V and 5 bases from J, leaving 10 bases between. Here the CDR3 reads CASSLGVHEQYF. DNA of the CDR3: TGTGCCAGCAGTCTAGGGGTGCACGAGCAGTACTTC.

J is TRBJ1-6 and V is TRBV27; D possibly corresponds to TRBD1 (6 bases). Germline CDR1 and CDR2: MNHEY and SMNVEV (reference sequence). This CDR3 is built from 15 residues. V was trimmed by 6 bases and J by 4 bases, leaving 13 bases between them. CDR3 loop: CASSLTGLYNSPLHF. CDR3 sequence (DNA): TGTGCCAGCAGCTTAACAGGGTTGTATAATTCACCCCTCCACTTT.

The CDR3 DNA sequence: TGTGCCAGCAGTGAAGTCCCAGGGGCCATTCAGTACTTC. Translated: CASSEVPGAIQYF. J is TRBJ2-4 and V is TRBV6-1, with D maybe TRBD1 (6 bases). The CDR3 sequence is 13 residues long. Germline V CDR1 and CDR2: MNHNS, SASEGT. The V end lost 1 base, the J end lost 9 bases, and 10 bases lay between the germline ends.

The CDR3 DNA reads as TGTGCCAGTCGGGAGGGGGGCAGGGGCACTGAAGCTTTCTTT. Protein sequence: CASREGGRGTEAFF. This chain joins TRBV19 and TRBJ1-1; tentatively, D is TRBD1 (6 bases). Germline CDR1 LNHDA, CDR2 SQIVND (reference sequence). The CDR3 contains 14 residues. Deletions cut 8 bases from V and 4 bases from J, with 17 bases between.

The rearrangement joins TRBV3-1 (or the pseudogene TRBV3-2) to TRBJ1-5, with TRBD1 matching 7 bases. The CDR3 length is 16 residues. Germline loops: CDR1 LGHDT, CDR2 YNNKEL (reference sequence). V was clipped by 4 bases and J by 0 bases; unmatched bases: 6. For the CDR3, the DNA is TGTGCCAGCAGCCTGGGACAGCCGTATAGCAATCAGCCCCAGCATTTT. As protein: CASSLGQPYSNQPQHF.

The chain joins TRBV5-8 to TRBJ1-3; maybe TRBD1 (6 bases). Germline V lookup: CDR1 SGHTS, CDR2 YDEGEE. The CDR3 runs to 15 residues. Trimming stripped 3 bases from V and 5 bases from J, with 15 bases between. The CDR3 loop reads CASSSLGTNRNTIYF. The CDR3 coding sequence is TGTGCCAGCAGCTCGCTAGGGACAAACAGAAACACCATATATTTT.

The chain carries TRBV15 and TRBJ2-1, with TRBD2 matching 9 bases. The CDR3 runs 18 residues. J lost 6 bases, V lost 4 bases, and 16 bases had no gene match. CDR1 and CDR2 (germline): LNHNV, YYDKDF (reference sequence). The CDR3 nucleotides read TGTGCCACCAGCACCAAGAGGTGGAGGCGGGGGGGTGCCAATGAGCAGTTCTTC. Its protein product is CATSTKRWRRGGANEQFF. The complete variable domain, with remaining parts taken from reference TRBV15 and TRBJ2-1, reads DAMVIQNPRYQVTQFGKPVTLSCSQTLNHNVMYWYQQKSSQAPKLLFHYYDKDFNNEADTPDNFQSRRPNTSFCFLDIRSPGLGDTAMYLCATSTKRWRRGGANEQFFGPGTRLTVL.

CDR3: CASSLEGEETQYF. The DNA for the CDR3 is TGCGCCAGCAGCCTTGAAGGGGAAGAGACCCAGTACTTC. The chain recombines TRBV5-1 with TRBJ2-5; D perhaps matches TRBD1 (5 bases). V lost 4 bases to trimming and J lost 3 bases, with 10 bases between them. Germline V CDR1 and CDR2: SGHRS, YFSETQ. This CDR3 has 13 residues.

This clone was counted a single time. This chain uses TRBV5-1 with TRBJ2-6; 12 bases align to TRBD1. CDR3 length: 16 residues. V lost 7 bases, J lost 4 bases, and 6 bases stayed unmatched. Germline CDR1 is SGHRS and CDR2 is YFSETQ. The CDR3 sequence: CASEGQGAPGANVLTF. CDR3 DNA: TGCGCCAGCGAGGGACAGGGGGCTCCAGGGGCCAACGTCCTGACTTTC.